The 25 T cell receptor beta chains below were found in one sample sequenced in a study of T-cell memory formation after mild COVID-19. TCRdb reprocessed the 5' RACE reads via MiXCR and lists one record per CDR3 protein. The data hold about 470,000 distinct CDR3 sequences, with more than 20% observed a single time. Sequencing was carried out using PBMCs or a T cell subset sorted from them (not recorded which). These receptors were taken from an adult woman who had mild COVID-19 (a few samples of this study predate the infection). Cell type and time point are not known.

This clonotype came up a few times. CDR3 sequence (DNA): TGTGCCAGCAGCCCGTCCACTAGGGGGGGCACCGGGGAGCTGTTTTTT. It specifies CASSPSTRGGTGELFF. The rearrangement links TRBV7-9 to TRBJ2-2; D possibly corresponds to TRBD2 (7 bases). This CDR3 contains 16 residues. Between the trimmed V and J ends, which lost 5 bases and 4 bases, there was a span of 17 bases. CDR1 SEHNR and CDR2 FQNEAQ come from the germline V gene (reference sequence). Looking up the rest from reference TRBV7-9 and TRBJ2-2 gives the full variable domain: DTGVSQNPRHKITKRGQNVTFRCDPISEHNRLYWYRQTLGQGPEFLTYFQNEAQLEKSRLLSDRFSAERPKGSFSTLEIQRTEQGDSAMYLCASSPSTRGGTGELFFGEGSRLTVL.

This clonotype appeared a few times. The chain couples TRBV19 to TRBJ2-1; 7 bases map to TRBD2. Losses at the gene ends were 3 bases for V and 3 bases for J; bases not matched to a gene: 20. There are 20 residues in the CDR3. The germline gives CDR1 LNHDA, CDR2 SQIVND (reference sequence). The CDR3 DNA reads TGTGCCAGTAGTATCATGTGGGAGGGGCCGCGTCGTTTGGGCTACAATGAGCAGTTCTTC. The encoded protein is CASSIMWEGPRRLGYNEQFF.

The chain has TRBV6-6 and TRBJ2-7; D is unclear. From germline, CDR1 is MNHNY and CDR2 SVGAGI (reference sequence). CDR3 length: 11 residues. Trimming removed 7 bases at V and 6 bases at J, with 10 bases between. As DNA, the CDR3 is TGTGCCAGCAAATCGGACGTCGAGCAGTACTTC. Its translation is CASKSDVEQYF.

This clonotype was observed a handful of times. This chain uses TRBV5-1 with TRBJ2-2; D might be TRBD2 (6 bases). The V and J ends lost 5 bases and 5 bases respectively, with 10 bases between them. This CDR3 comprises 13 residues. Germline values: CDR1 SGHRS, CDR2 YFSETQ. The DNA for the CDR3 is TGCGCCAGCAGGGCGGCGGGGACCGGGGAGCTGTTTTTT. Translation: CASRAAGTGELFF.

V is TRBV6-2 or TRBV6-3 and J is TRBJ2-1; no firm D call. Trimming pared 0 bases from V and 10 bases from J, leaving 7 bases between. The CDR3 totals 12 residues. Germline CDR1 reads MNHEY; CDR2 reads SVGEGT. CDR3 sequence (DNA): TGTGCCAGCAGTTACTCCTCGCCGGAGCAGTTCTTC. Translated: CASSYSSPEQFF.

This clonotype came up a few times. This chain links TRBV12-3 or TRBV12-4 with TRBJ1-6; D remains unclear. V lost 6 bases, J lost 8 bases, and 11 bases lay in between. This CDR3 has 13 residues. CDR3 sequence reads: CASRVDRDSPLHF. The CDR3, as DNA: TGTGCCAGCAGGGTTGATCGGGATTCACCCCTCCACTTT.

The genes are TRBV7-2 and TRBJ1-3; 9 bases are a match to TRBD1. The CDR3 sequence is 16 residues long. V gave up 5 bases and J gave up 2 bases; unmatched junction bases: 7. CDR1 is SGHTA, CDR2 FQGNSA, per germline. CDR3 sequence reads: CASSLRQGGTGNTIYF. The CDR3 nucleotides are TGTGCCAGCAGCCTCAGACAGGGGGGGACTGGAAACACCATATATTTT.

The chain combines TRBV24-1 with TRBJ2-6, with 8 bases matching TRBD2. Germline values: CDR1 KGHDR, CDR2 SFDVKD. CDR3 length: 15 amino acids. V lost 9 bases to trimming and J lost 4 bases; unmatched junction nucleotides: 7. Here the CDR3 reads CATSGGDDGANVLTF. For the CDR3, the DNA is TGTGCCACCTCGGGGGGGGATGACGGGGCCAACGTCCTGACTTTC.

The V gene is TRBV12-3 or TRBV12-4, the J gene TRBJ1-6; TRBD1 matches at 7 bases. The V segment lost 4 bases and the J segment 7 bases; nucleotides outside the gene matches: 4. This CDR3 comprises 14 residues. The CDR3 nucleotides are TGTGCCAGCAGTTCGCGGGACAGCAATTCACCCCTCCACTTT. It translates to CASSSRDSNSPLHF.

The chain recombines TRBV21-1 with TRBJ2-7; the table names TRBD1, a call not compared with the DNA. TRBV21-1 is flagged as a pseudogene. This CDR3 has 16 residues. CDR3 DNA sequence: TGTGCCAGCAGCAAATTTCGGGACAGGGTCGGCTACGAGCAGTACTTC. It codes for CASSKFRDRVGYEQYF.

CDR3 in DNA: TGCGCCAGCAGCCAATCGGACGGAAGGTTCTCTAGCTCCTACGAGCAGTACTTC. Amino acid sequence: CASSQSDGRFSSSYEQYF. The chain combines TRBV4-1 with TRBJ2-7; D not certain. Trimming pared 2 bases from V and 0 bases from J, leaving 20 bases between. The germline V gene has CDR1 MGHRA and CDR2 YSYEKL. CDR3 length: 18 residues.

This clonotype was recorded at least ten times. The genes are TRBV12-3 or TRBV12-4 and TRBJ2-1; 11 bases fit TRBD2. V shed 5 bases, J shed 3 bases, and the junction held 12 bases outside the gene matches. The CDR3 contains 18 residues. CDR3 sequence reads: CASSPSPLAGGLYNEQFF. The CDR3 DNA reads TGTGCCAGCAGTCCCTCCCCTCTAGCGGGGGGCCTCTACAATGAGCAGTTCTTC.

This clonotype was seen only a few times. The chain uses TRBV4-3 and TRBJ2-7, with a tentative D call TRBD1 (6 bases). Germline V gene lookup returns CDR1 LGHNA and CDR2 YSLEER. The length of the CDR3 is 17 residues. V was trimmed by 0 bases and J by 0 bases, leaving 15 bases between them. DNA for the CDR3: TGCGCCAGCAGCCAAGATCAGGCAGGGGCGAGCTCCTACGAGCAGTACTTC. The encoded protein is CASSQDQAGASSYEQYF.

This clonotype has only a few counts. This rearrangement joins TRBV12-3 or TRBV12-4 to TRBJ1-1; D gene unclear. This CDR3 region has 15 residues. Trimming shortened V by 4 bases and J by 1 base, and 13 bases separated the two germline ends. The CDR3 nucleotides read TGTGCCAGCAGTTCCAGCCCGACGGGGAACACTGAAGCTTTCTTT. Protein product: CASSSSPTGNTEAFF.

At least ten counts were recorded for this clonotype. The gene calls are TRBV7-2 and TRBJ2-3; 10 positions agree with TRBD2. With 5 bases clipped from V and 1 base from J, the junction kept 9 bases outside the gene matches. The V gene's germline CDR1 is SGHTA and CDR2 FQGNSA. CDR3 length: 17 residues. As DNA, the CDR3 is TGTGCCAGCAGCCGAGTCAGCGGGAGGGCAGGCACAGATACGCAGTATTTT. This sequence encodes CASSRVSGRAGTDTQYF.

The CDR3 here is CASSLALAGTDTQYF. The CDR3 bases are TGTGCCAGCAGCTTAGCACTAGCGGGGACAGATACGCAGTATTTT. V is TRBV7-8 and J is TRBJ2-3, with 10 bases that match TRBD2. V lost 0 bases to trimming and J lost 3 bases; unmatched junction nucleotides: 0. The germline gives CDR1 SGHVS, CDR2 FQNEAQ. The CDR3 has 15 residues. Full variable domain (rest looked up from reference TRBV7-8 and TRBJ2-3): GAGVSQSPRYKVAKRGQDVALRCDPISGHVSLFWYQQALGQGPEFLTYFQNEAQLDKSGLPSDRFFAERPEGSVSTLKIQRTQQEDSAVYLCASSLALAGTDTQYFGPGTRLTVL.

V is TRBV5-1 and J is TRBJ2-4, with TRBD1 matching over 7 bases. Germline-derived CDR1 and CDR2 are SGHRS and YFSETQ. The CDR3 is 16 amino acids. Trimming removed 3 bases from V and 0 bases from J; junction bases left unmatched: 6. DNA of the CDR3: TGCGCCAGCAGCTCGGGACAGTCCTTAGCCAAAAACATTCAGTACTTC. Translation gives CASSSGQSLAKNIQYF.

This chain joins TRBV24-1 and TRBJ2-1; 7 positions agree with TRBD1. Trimming removed 9 bases from V and 1 base from J; junction bases left unmatched: 5. Germline V CDR1 and CDR2: KGHDR, SFDVKD. The CDR3 totals 14 residues. The CDR3 coding sequence is TGTGCCACCCAAGCAGGGGGATCCTACAATGAGCAGTTCTTC. This sequence encodes CATQAGGSYNEQFF.

The chain couples TRBV20-1 to TRBJ2-4, with 14 bases matching TRBD2. J gave up 6 bases and V 5 bases, and 9 bases lay outside the gene matches. Germline V gene lookup returns CDR1 DFQATT and CDR2 SNEGSKA (reference sequence). This CDR3 contains 16 residues. Here the CDR3 reads CSAPRLAGGYGNIQYF. CDR3 bases: TGCAGTGCTCCAAGACTAGCGGGAGGGTATGGAAACATTCAGTACTTC.

The chain combines TRBV5-1 with TRBJ1-2, with 7 nucleotides matching TRBD1. Germline trimming cut 6 bases from V and 3 bases from J; bases unmatched to any gene: 5. Germline V gene lookup returns CDR1 SGHRS and CDR2 YFSETQ. This CDR3 is 13 amino acids long. The CDR3 spells CASNLDRDYGYTF. The CDR3 bases are TGCGCCAGCAACCTCGACAGGGACTATGGCTACACCTTC. Based on the CDR3 plus reference TRBV5-1 and TRBJ1-2, the full variable domain is KAGVTQTPRYLIKTRGQQVTLSCSPISGHRSVSWYQQTPGQGLQFLFEYFSETQRNKGNFPGRFSGRQFSNSRSEMNVSTLELGDSALYLCASNLDRDYGYTFGSGTRLTVV.

This clonotype has more than one count but fewer than ten. The V gene is TRBV7-2, the J gene TRBJ2-1; 9 nucleotides agree with TRBD2. CDR1 SGHTA and CDR2 FQGNSA come from the germline V gene. The junction had 10 bases not matched to a gene; V was cut back by 5 bases and J by 8 bases. The CDR3 has 15 residues. Here the CDR3 DNA reads TGTGCCAGCAGCCCCAGGACTAGCGTGTTCGATGAGCAGTTCTTC. It translates to CASSPRTSVFDEQFF.

This clonotype was seen only a few times. The V and J genes are TRBV24-1 and TRBJ2-7; 10 nucleotides agree with TRBD1. Per the germline V gene, CDR1 is KGHDR and CDR2 is SFDVKD. The length of the CDR3 is 16 residues. The V segment lost 4 bases and the J segment 3 bases; nucleotides outside the gene matches: 8. In DNA, the CDR3 is TGTGCCACCAGTGACAATGCCGGGACAGGGGTCTACGAGCAGTACTTC. It specifies CATSDNAGTGVYEQYF.

The rearrangement uses TRBV7-9 and TRBJ1-2, with unresolved D. The CDR3 contains 13 residues. CDR1 is SEHNR and CDR2 is FQNEAQ in the germline V gene (reference sequence). The V end was cut by 3 bases, the J end by 4 bases, with 9 bases between. This CDR3 reads CASSFEGVYGYTF. The CDR3 region has the DNA TGTGCCAGCAGCTTTGAGGGAGTCTATGGCTACACCTTC. Looking up the rest from reference TRBV7-9 and TRBJ1-2 gives the full variable domain: DTGVSQNPRHKITKRGQNVTFRCDPISEHNRLYWYRQTLGQGPEFLTYFQNEAQLEKSRLLSDRFSAERPKGSFSTLEIQRTEQGDSAMYLCASSFEGVYGYTFGSGTRLTVV.

This clonotype appeared a few times. The V call is TRBV5-1, the J call TRBJ2-1, with no clear D. CDR1 is SGHRS, CDR2 YFSETQ, per germline. V lost 4 bases to trimming and J lost 2 bases, with 10 bases between them. The CDR3 consists of 14 residues. CDR3 coding DNA: TGCGCCAGCAGCGCGGCCGAACCCTACAATGAGCAGTTCTTC. This sequence encodes CASSAAEPYNEQFF.

The chain employs TRBV30 and TRBJ2-7; D gene unclear. CDR3 length: 13 residues. CDR1 is GTSNPN and CDR2 is SVGIG in the germline V gene (reference sequence). V was trimmed by 4 bases and J by 1 base, leaving 11 bases between them. CDR3 amino acids: CAWNPASSYEQYF. CDR3 bases: TGTGCCTGGAATCCGGCTTCTTCCTACGAGCAGTACTTC.